Below are 14 T cell receptor beta chains sequenced from a single sample in a study of post-analysis software for immune sequencing data. General study findings and limits: The five TRBV segments detected at higher frequency in patients than in controls included TRBV5-6, TRBV5-1 and TRBV20-1.

Incorporated into the TCR beta cDNA libraries were unique molecular identifiers, which served to reduce PCR and sequencing biases. TCRdb fed the PCR reads into MiXCR, producing one record per CDR3 protein. The sample comprises 380,000 or so distinct CDR3 sequences, approximately 38% of which are singletons, and about an eighth rests with the top ten. No antigen has been assigned to these receptors. Specimen: blood. These receptors originate from a girl aged 10-17 years with multiple sclerosis.

This clonotype was picked up a small number of times. The gene calls are TRBV5-1 and TRBJ2-1, with 11 bases fitting TRBD2. With V trimmed by 6 bases and J by 5 bases, 4 bases remained unmatched. Germline-derived CDR1 and CDR2 are SGHRS and YFSETQ. CDR3 length: 14 amino acids. The CDR3 DNA reads as TGCGCCAGCAATCTACTAGCGGGGGACAATGAGCAGTTCTTC. It specifies CASNLLAGDNEQFF.

This clonotype was picked up a small number of times. This chain joins TRBV7-6 and TRBJ2-3; 8 bases match TRBD2. CDR1 is SGHVS and CDR2 is FNYEAQ in the germline V gene. With 5 bases clipped from V and 2 bases from J, the junction kept 9 bases outside the gene matches. This CDR3 has 16 amino acids. The CDR3 nucleotides are TGTGCCAGCAGCCTGAAAGGGACTAGGAACACAGATACGCAGTATTTT. This codes for CASSLKGTRNTDTQYF.

This clonotype appeared once. This rearrangement joins TRBV12-3 or TRBV12-4 to TRBJ2-1; perhaps D is TRBD1 or TRBD2 (5 bases each). Trimming stripped 5 bases from V and 10 bases from J, with 18 bases between. CDR3 length: 14 amino acids. This CDR3 reads CASSPVGDRGEQFF. The CDR3, as DNA: TGTGCCAGCAGTCCCGTGGGGGACCGGGGCGAGCAGTTCTTC.

This chain links TRBV12-3 or TRBV12-4 with TRBJ2-7, with 9 nucleotides matching TRBD2. The trim removed 6 bases at V and 1 base at J, leaving 13 bases unmatched. CDR3 length: 17 residues. The CDR3 coding sequence is TGTGCCAGCAGCCCTCACCCTCTAGCGGGGACATCCTACGAGCAGTACTTC. As protein: CASSPHPLAGTSYEQYF.

The chain links TRBV12-3 or TRBV12-4 to TRBJ2-5; 8 positions agree with TRBD2. The CDR3 covers 15 residues. V lost 4 bases, J lost 3 bases, and 7 bases stayed unmatched. CDR3 sequence (DNA): TGTGCCAGCAGTTGGTGGCGGGGGGAGGAAGAGACCCAGTACTTC. Translation: CASSWWRGEEETQYF.

This chain connects TRBV9 to TRBJ1-6; D unresolved. Trimming removed 0 bases from V and 10 bases from J, with 5 bases in between. The CDR3 contains 12 residues. Germline V gene data show CDR1 as SGDLS and CDR2 as YYNGEE. CDR3 nucleotide sequence: TGTGCCAGCAGCGTAGCAGGATCACCCCTCCACTTT. Translation: CASSVAGSPLHF.

The chain has TRBV6-5 and TRBJ2-2; D ambiguous. Germline V gene sequence: CDR1 MNHEY, CDR2 SVGAGI. Trimming pared 0 bases from V and 1 base from J, leaving 12 bases between. The CDR3 is 17 amino acids. CDR3: CASSYSKRAGNTGELFF. For the CDR3, the DNA is TGTGCCAGCAGTTACTCGAAAAGGGCAGGGAACACCGGGGAGCTGTTTTTT.

To note about this clonotype: A junction end diverges from the germline sequence, so it may reflect a read error. The chain couples TRBV24-1 to TRBJ2-1; 7 bases fit TRBD1. CDR3 length: 15 residues. CDR1 is KGHDR, CDR2 SFDVKD, per germline. The CDR3 DNA reads as TGTGCCACCAGTGATTTCGACAGGGATTGGAATGAGCGGTTCTTC. Its translation: CATSDFDRDWNERFF.

This clonotype has ten or more counts. The chain carries TRBV30 and TRBJ2-7, with a possible D match to TRBD2 (6 bases). Germline-derived CDR1 and CDR2 are GTSNPN and SVGIG (reference sequence). The CDR3 is 12 amino acids. V lost 4 bases and J 4 bases, leaving 11 bases between the germline ends. The CDR3 DNA reads TGTGCCTGGAACGTCGGGGGTTACGAGCAGTACTTC. This encodes CAWNVGGYEQYF.

On this clonotype itself: It may be a read error: a sequence one base away is much more abundant. The chain combines TRBV28 with TRBJ2-1, with TRBD1 as a possible D gene (5 bases). This CDR3 comprises 15 residues. CDR1 MDHEN and CDR2 SYDVKM come from the germline V gene. CDR3 amino acids: CASSLAGPRYNERFF. The CDR3 bases are TGTGCCAGCAGTTTGGCAGGGCCAAGGTACAATGAGCGGTTCTTC.

The chain has TRBV28 and TRBJ1-6; D gene uncertain. This CDR3 is 14 amino acids long. V was trimmed by 6 bases and J by 8 bases, leaving 14 bases between them. Germline CDR1 MDHEN, CDR2 SYDVKM. CDR3 region: CASRDATLDSPLHF. CDR3 DNA sequence: TGTGCCAGCAGGGATGCCACGCTGGATTCACCCCTCCACTTT.

The gene calls are TRBV20-1 and TRBJ2-7; D possibly matches TRBD1 or TRBD2 (6 bases each). This CDR3 has 15 amino acids. Trimming stripped 2 bases from V and 7 bases from J, with 21 bases between. The germline V gene encodes CDR1 DFQATT and CDR2 SNEGSKA (reference sequence). The CDR3 is CSARPIGGQGKEQYF. The DNA for the CDR3 is TGCAGTGCTAGACCGATTGGGGGGCAGGGTAAAGAGCAGTACTTC.

The genes are TRBV4-3 and TRBJ2-7, with D possibly matching TRBD2 (5 bases). There are 13 residues in the CDR3. The germline V and J ends were trimmed by 1 base and 5 bases, with 9 bases remaining between them. Germline CDR1 and CDR2: LGHNA and YSLEER. In DNA, the CDR3 is TGCGCCAGCAGCCAAGTTGAGGGCAACGAGCAGTACTTC. Its translation: CASSQVEGNEQYF.

This clonotype was observed a few times. The chain uses TRBV20-1 and TRBJ2-5, with 12 bases lining up with TRBD1. The DNA end is a closer match to TRBJ2-7, so the J assignment may be wrong. The germline V gene encodes CDR1 DFQATT and CDR2 SNEGSKA (reference sequence). This CDR3 spans 18 amino acids. The CDR3 spells CSASAPGTGGLSFYEQYF. The CDR3 DNA reads TGCAGTGCTAGTGCCCCCGGGACAGGGGGCCTCTCTTTCTACGAGCAGTACTTC.